The TCR beta chain described here comes from a study of tumor-infiltrating lymphocytes in primary liver carcinoma. Study overall: Men as well as women, aged 30 to 69 years, made up the patients. Study-wide results and caveats: Significantly larger top-250-clone fractions were found in tumors than in blood (p = 0.039).

With around 490 ng total RNA as template and a constant-region primer, TCR beta cDNA was made. ARM-PCR, slightly modified, supplied the TCR beta libraries through three nested multiplex PCR rounds. Amplification in the first two PCR rounds was performed using TRBV1-TRBV30 forward primers and a C-beta reverse primer for 9 to 11 cycles each. TCRdb re-analysed the multiplex PCR reads in MiXCR, keeping a single row per CDR3 protein. The repertoire holds 150,000 to 200,000 distinct CDR3 sequences, with roughly 61% as singletons. Germline CDR1 reads SGHNT; CDR2 reads YENEEA. The CDR3 is 14 residues long. Unsorted whole blood yielded the blood RNA, and germline DNA was also extracted. With regard to this clonotype: Its matching antigen is unknown. The junction and the germline gene differ at one end; a read error may be behind it.

The sequence derives from a woman in her sixties with primary liver carcinoma and hepatitis B virus infection. Sequenced sample: peripheral blood. The V and J genes are TRBV11-3 and TRBJ1-1; tentatively, D is TRBD1 (6 bases). This CDR3 is CDSSIGRGSTEAFF. The CDR3 DNA sequence: TGTGACAGCAGCATAGGCAGGGGAAGCACTGAAGCTTTCTTT.